These 21 T cell receptor beta chains share one sample of origin, sequenced in a study of identical twins. One entry per CDR3 protein results from TCRdb running MiXCR on the 5' RACE reads. Among approximately 220,000 distinct CDR3 sequences listed, approximately 8% were seen once. The same specimen was also included in a second study, on yellow fever vaccine responses in identical twins.

The specimen was CD8+ T cells sorted from blood. Source of these receptors: a woman aged 18-35 years in good health.

A few counts support this clonotype. This chain links TRBV5-1 with TRBJ1-3, with 12 bases lining up with TRBD1. CDR1 is SGHRS, CDR2 YFSETQ, per germline. The CDR3 totals 15 residues. V trimming: 4 bases; J trimming: 3 bases; junction bases outside the gene matches: 2. The CDR3 region has the DNA TGCGCCAGCAGCCGGGACAGGGGGCTTGGAAACACCATATATTTT. This translates into CASSRDRGLGNTIYF. Based on the CDR3 plus reference TRBV5-1 and TRBJ1-3, the full variable domain is KAGVTQTPRYLIKTRGQQVTLSCSPISGHRSVSWYQQTPGQGLQFLFEYFSETQRNKGNFPGRFSGRQFSNSRSEMNVSTLELGDSALYLCASSRDRGLGNTIYFGEGSWLTVV.

This chain connects TRBV18 to TRBJ2-1; 13 bases align to TRBD2. Germline V gives CDR1 KGHSH, CDR2 LQKENI. There are 15 residues in the CDR3. The V and J ends lost 3 bases and 8 bases, in that order; junction bases with no gene match: 4. In DNA form, the CDR3 reads TGTGCCAGCTCACCCGGGACTAGCGGGAAAGATGAGCAGTTCTTC. Its protein is CASSPGTSGKDEQFF.

This clonotype has just a few counts. The chain is built from TRBV7-9 and TRBJ2-2; 7 nucleotides align to TRBD1. The CDR3 has 17 residues. Trimming at V came to 5 bases and at J to 1 base, leaving 10 bases not matched to a gene. Per the germline V gene, CDR1 is SEHNR and CDR2 is FQNEAQ (reference sequence). The CDR3: CASSHPRQGVNTGELFF. The CDR3, as DNA: TGTGCCAGCAGCCATCCCCGACAGGGAGTGAACACCGGGGAGCTGTTTTTT. Drawing the rest from reference TRBV7-9 and TRBJ2-2, the complete variable domain is DTGVSQNPRHKITKRGQNVTFRCDPISEHNRLYWYRQTLGQGPEFLTYFQNEAQLEKSRLLSDRFSAERPKGSFSTLEIQRTEQGDSAMYLCASSHPRQGVNTGELFFGEGSRLTVL.

This clonotype has only a few counts. The chain carries TRBV6-2 or TRBV6-3 and TRBJ2-1, with a tentative D call TRBD1 (5 bases). This CDR3 region has 15 residues. Germline V gives CDR1 MNHEY, CDR2 SVGEGT. Trimming stripped 6 bases from V and 5 bases from J, with 17 bases between. CDR3 DNA sequence: TGTGCCAGCAGCCCCTACGTTGGGGCGCACAATGAGCAGTTCTTC. Amino acids: CASSPYVGAHNEQFF.

In nucleotides, the CDR3 is TGTGCCAGCAGCTTAGTAGTGACTGGGGCCAACGTCCTGACTTTC. Translation gives CASSLVVTGANVLTF. V usage is TRBV7-9 and J usage is TRBJ2-6, with no clear D. Trimming shortened V by 1 base and J by 2 bases, and 6 bases separated the two germline ends. From germline, CDR1 is SEHNR and CDR2 FQNEAQ (reference sequence). The CDR3 contains 15 residues.

This clonotype was observed at least ten times. Here the CDR3 reads CASSLGPGTEAFF. The CDR3 nucleotides are TGTGCCAGCAGTTTAGGGCCGGGGACTGAAGCTTTCTTT. This chain links TRBV12-3 or TRBV12-4 with TRBJ1-1; D not certain. The CDR3 runs 13 residues. V dropped 1 base and J dropped 5 bases, with 8 bases sitting between them.

This clonotype showed up many times. The V and J genes are TRBV11-2 and TRBJ2-7, with D perhaps matching TRBD1 (6 bases). This CDR3 is built from 15 residues. CDR1 and CDR2 from the germline V gene are SGHAT and FQNNGV. V was cut by 2 bases and J by 1 base, with 12 bases left in between. CDR3 protein: CASSLSRGESYEQYF. The CDR3 DNA is TGTGCCAGCAGCTTATCCAGGGGAGAGTCCTACGAGCAGTACTTC. The whole variable domain, filled in from reference TRBV11-2 and TRBJ2-7, reads EAGVAQSPRYKIIEKRQSVAFWCNPISGHATLYWYQQILGQGPKLLIQFQNNGVVDDSQLPKDRFSAERLKGVDSTLKIQPAKLEDSAVYLCASSLSRGESYEQYFGPGTRLTVT.

This clonotype was seen many times. The chain combines TRBV2 with TRBJ2-1, with TRBD2 identical over 7 bases. V lost 8 bases, J lost 9 bases, and 4 bases stayed unmatched. Germline lookup yields CDR1 SNHLY and CDR2 FYNNEI. The CDR3 is 11 residues long. The CDR3 nucleotides read TGTGCCAGCTGGGGGGGGGGTGAGCAGTTCTTC. Translation: CASWGGGEQFF.

This clonotype was seen only a few times. The chain combines TRBV4-1 with TRBJ2-2; D might be TRBD1 (6 bases). The CDR3 is 15 residues long. The germline CDR1 and CDR2 sequences are MGHRA and YSYEKL. The V end lost 6 bases, the J end lost 2 bases, and 13 bases lay between the germline ends. CDR3 sequence (DNA): TGCGCCAGCAGTGTAGGGGGTTTTAACACCGGGGAGCTGTTTTTT. Translated: CASSVGGFNTGELFF.

This clonotype was detected only a few times. This sequence joins TRBV27 and TRBJ2-7; D might be TRBD2 (6 bases). V was shortened by 3 bases and J by 2 bases, with 14 bases between the two germline ends. The germline CDR1 and CDR2 sequences are MNHEY and SMNVEV (reference sequence). The CDR3 consists of 15 residues. The CDR3 region has the DNA TGTGCCAGCAGTTTTTGGTCAGGGAGGACCTACGAGCAGTACTTC. This sequence encodes CASSFWSGRTYEQYF.

This clonotype was picked up a small number of times. The chain combines TRBV14 with TRBJ2-1; 8 bases are shared with TRBD2. The CDR3 extends over 15 amino acids. Germline V gene data show CDR1 as SGHDN and CDR2 as FVKESK. J lost 7 bases, V lost 1 base, and 6 bases had no gene match. Here the CDR3 reads CASSQGGGSGNEQFF. The CDR3 DNA sequence: TGTGCCAGCAGCCAAGGCGGGGGGAGTGGGAATGAGCAGTTCTTC.

About this clonotype: One end of the junction does not line up with germline, which may come from a read error. This rearrangement joins TRBV12-3 or TRBV12-4 to TRBJ2-3, with D possibly being TRBD1 or TRBD2 (5 bases each). This CDR3 has 19 amino acids. The CDR3 here is CTSSTNWDMIGEDGNTQYF. The CDR3 nucleotides read TGTACCAGCTCCACCAACTGGGATATGATAGGGGAAGACGGGAATACGCAGTATTTT.

This clonotype was found a few times. The chain employs TRBV7-8 and TRBJ2-1; possibly TRBD1 or TRBD2 for D (5 bases each). CDR1 and CDR2 (germline): SGHVS, FQNEAQ. This CDR3 spans 19 amino acids. With 5 bases removed from V and 3 bases from J, the gap between germline ends came to 26 bases. CDR3 sequence reads: CASSRMGERQKIFYNEQFF. The CDR3 nucleotides read TGTGCCAGCAGCCGTATGGGAGAGAGACAGAAAATTTTCTACAATGAGCAGTTCTTC.

This clonotype was counted only a few times. The CDR3 loop reads CASSWGQGNEQFF. The CDR3 nucleotides are TGTGCCAGCAGTTGGGGACAGGGCAATGAGCAGTTCTTC. The chain joins TRBV27 to TRBJ2-1, with 9 bases fitting TRBD1. The J segment lost 6 bases and the V segment lost 4 bases, leaving 1 base of the junction unmatched. Germline V gives CDR1 MNHEY, CDR2 SMNVEV (reference sequence). This CDR3 is 13 amino acids long.

This clonotype has at least ten counts. The chain links TRBV15 to TRBJ2-5; 10 positions match TRBD1. Per the germline V gene, CDR1 is LNHNV and CDR2 is YYDKDF (reference sequence). V dropped 3 bases and J dropped 4; count of bases not matched to a gene: 8. The CDR3 length is 16 residues. CDR3 sequence: CATSSNDRGRLETQYF. CDR3 DNA sequence: TGTGCCACCAGCAGCAACGACAGGGGGCGCTTAGAGACCCAGTACTTC.

This clonotype has ten or more counts. The rearrangement uses TRBV11-2 and TRBJ2-1; 13 nucleotides line up with TRBD2. The V segment lost 2 bases and the J segment 8 bases; nucleotides outside the gene matches: 9. This CDR3 region has 17 residues. CDR1 and CDR2 from the germline V gene are SGHAT and FQNNGV. The CDR3 protein is CASSLNPGLAGADEQFF. CDR3 in DNA: TGTGCCAGCAGCTTAAATCCCGGACTAGCGGGAGCAGATGAGCAGTTCTTC.

The rearrangement links TRBV6-1 to TRBJ2-7; possible D gene TRBD2, 6 bases. Germline V lookup: CDR1 MNHNS, CDR2 SASEGT. V was pared by 8 bases and J by 2 bases, with 10 bases between. The CDR3 contains 12 residues. The CDR3 DNA is TGTGCCAGCGGGGACTTTACCTACGAGCAGTACTTC. It is translated as CASGDFTYEQYF.

This CDR3 reads CATSRDPRDGYNEQFF. The CDR3 bases are TGTGCCACCAGCAGAGACCCGCGGGACGGCTACAATGAGCAGTTCTTC. The gene calls are TRBV15 and TRBJ2-1; weak D call: TRBD2 (6 bases). CDR1 is LNHNV, CDR2 YYDKDF, per germline (reference sequence). The CDR3 is 16 amino acids. V was clipped by 0 bases and J by 3 bases, with 12 bases between them.

The gene calls are TRBV12-3 or TRBV12-4 and TRBJ2-7, with D hard to call. The CDR3 is 13 amino acids. V gave up 3 bases and J gave up 2 bases, with 8 bases separating them. Written as DNA, the CDR3 is TGTGCCAGCAGTTTCGGACCGACCTACGAGCAGTACTTC. Protein sequence: CASSFGPTYEQYF.

This clonotype was detected many times. V gene TRBV7-9 combines with J gene TRBJ2-7; D is possibly TRBD1 or TRBD2 (6 bases each). The CDR3 consists of 15 residues. The V end was cut by 4 bases, the J end by 0 bases, with 13 bases between. CDR1 SEHNR and CDR2 FQNEAQ come from the germline V gene (reference sequence). The CDR3 coding sequence is TGTGCCAGCAGCTCAGGGGACTCCGGCTCCTACGAGCAGTACTTC. Its translation is CASSSGDSGSYEQYF.

Many counts were recorded for this clonotype. V is TRBV24-1 and J is TRBJ2-1; no firm D call. The CDR3 loop spans 13 amino acids. V gave up 0 bases and J gave up 5 bases, with 4 bases separating them. The germline CDR1 and CDR2 sequences are KGHDR and SFDVKD. The CDR3 DNA is TGTGCCACCAGTGATTTGGATGACAATGAGCAGTTCTTC. It yields the protein CATSDLDDNEQFF.